The 12 T cell receptor beta chains below were found in one sample sequenced in a study of shared clonotypes between healthy human individuals. Clones were read by immunoSEQ multiplex PCR, and TCRdb kept only the in-frame ones, dropping some. The sample yields over a million clones, roughly 96% seen once. The sequenced material came from naive CD4+ T cells sorted from blood. Subset of the sample: CD45RA+ positively selected. Source of these receptors: a young man in good health.

The chain employs TRBV9 and TRBJ2-3, with TRBD2 identical over 12 bases. CDR3 length equals 16 residues. V dropped 4 bases and J dropped 2; count of bases not matched to a gene: 5. Germline V gene sequence: CDR1 SGDLS, CDR2 YYNGEE. The CDR3 sequence is CASSTSGRPATDTQYF. CDR3 sequence (DNA): TGTGCCAGCAGCACTAGCGGGAGGCCCGCCACAGATACGCAGTATTTT.

This clone is a singleton in its sample. The V and J genes are TRBV11-2 and TRBJ2-1; D may match TRBD1 or TRBD2 (6 bases each). V lost 7 bases and J 12 bases, leaving 28 bases between the germline ends. Per the germline V gene, CDR1 is SGHAT and CDR2 is FQNNGV. The CDR3 is 16 amino acids. CDR3 sequence reads: CASNKPTGGISGWQFF. In nucleotides, the CDR3 is TGTGCCAGCAACAAACCCACCGGGGGCATTAGCGGATGGCAGTTCTTC.

The chain employs TRBV15 and TRBJ1-2, with D hard to call. The CDR3 covers 17 residues. Germline V CDR1 and CDR2: LNHNV, YYDKDF (reference sequence). Deletions cut 0 bases from V and 0 bases from J, with 14 bases between. The chain's CDR3 is CATSRDRPARANYGYTF. The CDR3, as DNA: TGTGCCACCAGCAGAGATCGGCCAGCTAGAGCTAACTATGGCTACACCTTC.

The chain combines TRBV5-1 with TRBJ2-1, with D hard to call. Germline V gene data show CDR1 as SGHRS and CDR2 as YFSETQ. Trimming removed 3 bases at V and 6 bases at J, with 13 bases between. This CDR3 is 14 amino acids long. For the CDR3, the DNA is TGCGCCAGCAGCTCTTTGGGTCTAGGCAATGAGCAGTTCTTC. It encodes CASSSLGLGNEQFF.

This clone was picked up one time. The genes are TRBV9 and TRBJ2-7; 8 bases agree with TRBD2. Losses at the gene ends were 3 bases for V and 3 bases for J; bases not matched to a gene: 5. The CDR3 runs to 14 residues. The germline V gene has CDR1 SGDLS and CDR2 YYNGEE. The CDR3 here is CASSGGTRGYEQYF. The CDR3 DNA follows: TGTGCCAGCAGCGGCGGGACTAGAGGCTACGAGCAGTACTTC.

This chain connects TRBV27 to TRBJ2-7; 7 bases are shared with TRBD1. From germline, CDR1 is MNHEY and CDR2 SMNVEV (reference sequence). The CDR3 contains 12 residues. With V trimmed by 5 bases and J by 12 bases, 10 bases remained unmatched. CDR3 sequence (DNA): TGTGCCAGCAGTAGAGGGACAGCTGTTCGGTACTTC. This translates into CASSRGTAVRYF.

This clone showed up just once. The chain employs TRBV15 and TRBJ2-7, with 14 bases that match TRBD2. The CDR3 spans 19 residues. Germline loops: CDR1 LNHNV, CDR2 YYDKDF (reference sequence). V gave up 2 bases and J gave up 0 bases; unmatched junction bases: 9. CDR3 protein: CATSRPPGLAGETSYEQYF. The DNA of the CDR3 is TGTGCCACCAGCAGACCCCCGGGACTAGCGGGAGAGACCTCCTACGAGCAGTACTTC.

The chain carries TRBV5-4 and TRBJ1-1, with D maybe TRBD1 (6 bases). Germline loops: CDR1 SGHNT, CDR2 YYREEE (reference sequence). V was cut by 3 bases and J by 1 base, with 16 bases left in between. The CDR3 totals 16 residues. The CDR3 sequence: CASSSRSGRGNTEAFF. The DNA of the CDR3 is TGTGCCAGCAGCTCCCGGTCGGGCAGGGGGAACACTGAAGCTTTCTTT.

This sequence joins TRBV2 and TRBJ2-7; a weak D match, TRBD2 (6 bases). V was pared by 4 bases and J by 3 bases, with 13 bases between. CDR1 is SNHLY, CDR2 FYNNEI, per germline. The CDR3 has 14 amino acids. CDR3 protein: CASSAGGKDYEQYF. CDR3 nucleotide sequence: TGTGCCAGCAGTGCCGGCGGGAAAGACTACGAGCAGTACTTC.

The chain links TRBV2 to TRBJ1-1; the match to TRBD1 covers 7 bases. Germline lookup yields CDR1 SNHLY and CDR2 FYNNEI. Trimming removed 2 bases from V and 3 bases from J; junction bases left unmatched: 3. The CDR3 totals 14 residues. This CDR3 reads CASSERQGDTEAFF. The DNA for the CDR3 is TGTGCCAGCAGTGAAAGGCAGGGGGACACTGAAGCTTTCTTT.

The V call is TRBV6-1, the J call TRBJ1-1; perhaps TRBD1 as D (5 bases). CDR3 length equals 13 residues. CDR1 and CDR2 from the germline V gene are MNHNS and SASEGT. V was shortened by 5 bases and J by 6 bases, with 13 bases between the two germline ends. In nucleotides, the CDR3 is TGTGCCAGCAGTATACCCGGGACCCCTGAAGCTTTCTTT. Its translation is CASSIPGTPEAFF.

The rearrangement joins TRBV27 to TRBJ2-1; possible D gene TRBD1, 6 bases. The germline CDR1 and CDR2 sequences are MNHEY and SMNVEV (reference sequence). V was pared by 5 bases and J by 0 bases, with 29 bases between. CDR3 length: 21 residues. CDR3 in amino acids: CASSPSGERLVLSSSYNEQFF. DNA of the CDR3: TGTGCCAGCAGTCCATCAGGGGAGCGGTTAGTGCTGTCGAGCTCCTACAATGAGCAGTTCTTC.